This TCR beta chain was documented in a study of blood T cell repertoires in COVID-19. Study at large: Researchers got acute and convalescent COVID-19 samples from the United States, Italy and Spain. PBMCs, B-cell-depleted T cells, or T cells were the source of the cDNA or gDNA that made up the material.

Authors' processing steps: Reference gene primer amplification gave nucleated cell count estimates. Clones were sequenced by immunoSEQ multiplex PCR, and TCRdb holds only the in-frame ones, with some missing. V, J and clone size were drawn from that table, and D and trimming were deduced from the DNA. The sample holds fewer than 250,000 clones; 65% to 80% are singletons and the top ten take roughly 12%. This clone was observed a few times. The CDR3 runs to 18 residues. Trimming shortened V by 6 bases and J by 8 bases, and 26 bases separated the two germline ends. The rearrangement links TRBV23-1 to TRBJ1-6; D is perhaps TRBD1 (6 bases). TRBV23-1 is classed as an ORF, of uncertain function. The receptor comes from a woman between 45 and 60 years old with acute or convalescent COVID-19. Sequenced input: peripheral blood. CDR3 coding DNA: TGCGCCAGCAGCCCGAGACACTCCTACAGGGTAGTCGATTCACCCCTCCACTTT. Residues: CASSPRHSYRVVDSPLHF.